The 6 T cell receptor beta chains below were found in one sample sequenced in a study of T cells in tuberculosis. Measured with immunoSEQ multiplex PCR; TCRdb has only the in-frame clones, and not every one. The sample contains roughly 92,000 clones, roughly 91% of which appear only once. Sorting used thawed, overnight-rested PBMC stained with anti-CD3, a viability dye and GMM-loaded CD1B tetramer. C32 glucose monomycolate from Rhodococcus equi was loaded onto the CD1B tetramers. Sequenced input: CD1b-GMM tetramer-negative cells sorted from PBMCs. The origin of the receptors is an adult woman with latent tuberculosis.

The sample holds one count of this clone. V gene TRBV5-1 combines with J gene TRBJ1-6; TRBD1 matches 10 bases. Per the germline V gene, CDR1 is SGHRS and CDR2 is YFSETQ. The CDR3 is made up of 15 amino acids. V shed 5 bases and J 6 bases; nucleotides not matched to a gene: 5. As DNA, the CDR3 is TGCGCCAGCAGTCAGGGGACAGGGGTTAATTCACCCCTCCACTTT. Translated: CASSQGTGVNSPLHF. Variable domain in full (rest from reference TRBV5-1 and TRBJ1-6): KAGVTQTPRYLIKTRGQQVTLSCSPISGHRSVSWYQQTPGQGLQFLFEYFSETQRNKGNFPGRFSGRQFSNSRSEMNVSTLELGDSALYLCASSQGTGVNSPLHFGNGTRLTVT.

The rearrangement links TRBV6-5 to TRBJ2-3; TRBD2 aligns across 11 bases. The V gene end was trimmed by 6 bases and the J gene end by 3 bases; junction bases not matched to a gene: 5. The CDR3 sequence is 15 residues long. Germline assignment: CDR1 MNHEY and CDR2 SVGAGI. The CDR3 DNA sequence: TGTGCCAGCAGCCATACTAGCGGGGGAACAGATACGCAGTATTTT. Protein sequence: CASSHTSGGTDTQYF.

The V and J genes are TRBV4-1 and TRBJ1-1; D not resolved. Trimming stripped 6 bases from V and 0 bases from J, with 8 bases between. Germline lookup yields CDR1 MGHRA and CDR2 YSYEKL. The CDR3 runs to 13 residues. The CDR3 nucleotides are TGCGCCAGCAGGAGTGATATGAACACTGAAGCTTTCTTT. Translation gives CASRSDMNTEAFF.

This sequence joins TRBV5-1 and TRBJ1-2; 8 bases align to TRBD1. CDR3 length: 14 residues. The germline V gene has CDR1 SGHRS and CDR2 YFSETQ. Trimming at V came to 3 bases and at J to 3 bases, leaving 4 bases not matched to a gene. The CDR3 DNA reads TGCGCCAGCAGCTGGACAGGGAAGGACTATGGCTACACCTTC. Residues: CASSWTGKDYGYTF.

The chain couples TRBV7-8 to TRBJ2-1; 11 bases agree with TRBD2. The CDR3 extends over 18 amino acids. In germline, CDR1 is SGHVS, CDR2 FQNEAQ. With V trimmed by 5 bases and J by 0 bases, 9 bases remained unmatched. The CDR3 region has the DNA TGTGCCAGCAGCCATACTAGCGGGGGTCGACTCTCCTACAATGAGCAGTTCTTC. This encodes CASSHTSGGRLSYNEQFF. The variable domain in full, completed from reference TRBV7-8 and TRBJ2-1, reads GAGVSQSPRYKVAKRGQDVALRCDPISGHVSLFWYQQALGQGPEFLTYFQNEAQLDKSGLPSDRFFAERPEGSVSTLKIQRTQQEDSAVYLCASSHTSGGRLSYNEQFFGPGTRLTVL.

This clone came up once. The chain employs TRBV19 and TRBJ2-7; 7 nucleotides match TRBD1. This CDR3 is built from 12 residues. Per the germline V gene, CDR1 is LNHDA and CDR2 is SQIVND (reference sequence). Losses at the gene ends were 10 bases for V and 2 bases for J; bases not matched to a gene: 5. The chain's CDR3 is CATGDRPYEQYF. The CDR3 nucleotides are TGTGCCACTGGGGACAGACCCTACGAGCAGTACTTC.